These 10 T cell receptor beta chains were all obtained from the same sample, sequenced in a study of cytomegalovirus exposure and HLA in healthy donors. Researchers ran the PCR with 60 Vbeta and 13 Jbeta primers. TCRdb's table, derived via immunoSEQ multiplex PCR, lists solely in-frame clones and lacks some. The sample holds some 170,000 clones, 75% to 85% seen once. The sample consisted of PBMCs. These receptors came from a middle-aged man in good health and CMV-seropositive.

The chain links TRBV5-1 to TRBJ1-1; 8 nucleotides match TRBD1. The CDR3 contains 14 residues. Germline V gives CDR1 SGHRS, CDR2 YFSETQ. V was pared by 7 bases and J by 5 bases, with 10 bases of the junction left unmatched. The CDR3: CASGDGTGMTEAFF. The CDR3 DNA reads TGCGCCAGCGGGGACGGGACAGGCATGACTGAAGCTTTCTTT.

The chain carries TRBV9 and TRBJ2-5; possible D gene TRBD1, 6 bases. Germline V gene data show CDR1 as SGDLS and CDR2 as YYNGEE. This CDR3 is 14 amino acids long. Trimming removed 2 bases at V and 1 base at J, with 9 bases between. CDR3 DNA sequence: TGTGCCAGCAGCGTCGGACAGAGCCAAGAGACCCAGTACTTC. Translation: CASSVGQSQETQYF.

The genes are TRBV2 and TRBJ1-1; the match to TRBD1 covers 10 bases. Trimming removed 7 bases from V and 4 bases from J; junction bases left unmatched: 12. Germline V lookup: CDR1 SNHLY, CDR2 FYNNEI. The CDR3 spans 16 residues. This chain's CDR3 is CASIRDRGASGTEAFF. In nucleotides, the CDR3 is TGTGCCAGCATCCGGGACAGGGGCGCTTCGGGCACTGAAGCTTTCTTT. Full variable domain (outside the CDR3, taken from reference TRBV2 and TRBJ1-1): EPEVTQTPSHQVTQMGQEVILRCVPISNHLYFYWYRQILGQKVEFLVSFYNNEISEKSEIFDDQFSVERPDGSNFTLKIRSTKLEDSAMYFCASIRDRGASGTEAFFGQGTRLTVV.

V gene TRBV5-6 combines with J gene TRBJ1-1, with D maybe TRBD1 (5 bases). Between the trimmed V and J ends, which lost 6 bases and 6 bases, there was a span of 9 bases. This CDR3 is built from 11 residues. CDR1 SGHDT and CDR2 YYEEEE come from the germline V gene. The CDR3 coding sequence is TGTGCCAGCAACGCAGGGCCTGAAGCTTTCTTT. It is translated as CASNAGPEAFF.

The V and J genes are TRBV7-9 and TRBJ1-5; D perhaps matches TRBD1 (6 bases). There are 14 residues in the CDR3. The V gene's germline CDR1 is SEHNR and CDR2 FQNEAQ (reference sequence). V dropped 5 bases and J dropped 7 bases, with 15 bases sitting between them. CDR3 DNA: TGTGCCAGCAGCGCCGGACGGGGACAACAGCCCCAGCATTTT. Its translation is CASSAGRGQQPQHF.

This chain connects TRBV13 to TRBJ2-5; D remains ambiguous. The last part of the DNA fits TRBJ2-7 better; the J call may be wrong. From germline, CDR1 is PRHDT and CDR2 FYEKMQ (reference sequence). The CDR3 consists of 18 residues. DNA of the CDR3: TGTGCCAGCAGCACCACCCGCCTTCTTGTAGCCCCCTCCTACGAGCAGTACTTC. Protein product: CASSTTRLLVAPSYEQYF.

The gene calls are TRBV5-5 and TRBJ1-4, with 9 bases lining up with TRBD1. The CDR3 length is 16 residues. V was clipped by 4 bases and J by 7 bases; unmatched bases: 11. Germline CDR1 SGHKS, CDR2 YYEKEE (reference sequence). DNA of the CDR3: TGTGCCAGCAGCAGCGGGACAGGGTTCGGGGGTGAAAAACTGTTTTTT. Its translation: CASSSGTGFGGEKLFF. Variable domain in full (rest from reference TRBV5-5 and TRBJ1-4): DAGVTQSPTHLIKTRGQQVTLRCSPISGHKSVSWYQQVLGQGPQFIFQYYEKEERGRGNFPDRFSARQFPNYSSELNVNALLLGDSALYLCASSSGTGFGGEKLFFGSGTQLSVL.

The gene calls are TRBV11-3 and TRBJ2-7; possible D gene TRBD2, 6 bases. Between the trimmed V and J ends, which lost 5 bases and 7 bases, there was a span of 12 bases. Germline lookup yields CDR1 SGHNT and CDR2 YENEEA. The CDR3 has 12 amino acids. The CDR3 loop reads CASSPGTDEQYF. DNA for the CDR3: TGTGCCAGCAGCCCAGGGACTGATGAGCAGTACTTC.

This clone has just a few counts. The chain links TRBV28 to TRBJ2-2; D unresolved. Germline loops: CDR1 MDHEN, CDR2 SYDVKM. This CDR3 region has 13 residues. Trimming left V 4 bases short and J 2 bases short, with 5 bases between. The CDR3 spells CASSSVNTGELFF. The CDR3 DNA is TGTGCCAGCAGTTCAGTTAACACCGGGGAGCTGTTTTTT.

The chain's CDR3 is CASSLGLAGEGGFF. The CDR3 DNA sequence: TGCGCCAGCAGCTTAGGACTAGCGGGAGAGGGGGGGTTCTTC. The rearrangement joins TRBV5-1 to TRBJ2-1; TRBD2 agrees at 13 bases. The CDR3 runs to 14 residues. Per the germline V gene, CDR1 is SGHRS and CDR2 is YFSETQ. The V segment lost 2 bases and the J segment 15 bases; nucleotides outside the gene matches: 8.